Listed below are T cell receptor beta chains from one sample, sequenced in a study of tissue T cells after allogeneic stem cell transplantation. Some clones are missing from TCRdb's copy, which holds only in-frame ones; the method was immunoSEQ multiplex PCR. This table holds just over 9,500 clones, approximately 64% found once. Sequenced here: tissue from the ileum, sampled at autopsy. Receptors were obtained from a woman aged 18 to 55 with breast cancer. Each CDR3 is given with its conserved first and last residue. The order of the fields is V gene, CDR3 length, J gene, D gene, CDR3 protein. D genes are given only for firm matches.

V: TRBV3-1/TRBV3-2; length: 14; J: TRBJ1-2; D: -; CDR3: CASSQQQSFYGYTF
V: TRBV30; length: 13; J: TRBJ1-2; D: -; CDR3: CAWTPQVHQGYTF
V: TRBV18; length: 17; J: TRBJ2-5; D: TRBD2; CDR3: CASSPRGTSGGQETQYF
V: TRBV4-3; length: 16; J: TRBJ2-7; D: -; CDR3: CASSQDRGDLGYEQYF
V: TRBV2; length: 15; J: TRBJ2-2; D: TRBD1; CDR3: CASSDAHRGRGELFF
V: TRBV29-1; length: 15; J: TRBJ2-4; D: -; CDR3: CSPEGQTKMGNIQYF
V: TRBV30; length: 13; J: TRBJ2-5; D: TRBD1; CDR3: CAWSTTGRETQYF
V: TRBV5-1; length: 13; J: TRBJ2-5; D: -; CDR3: CASSLGVQETQYF
V: TRBV7-6; length: 17; J: TRBJ2-2; D: TRBD2; CDR3: CASSLKGLAVNTGELFF
V: TRBV5-1; length: 15; J: TRBJ2-1; D: TRBD1; CDR3: CASSLIATGGNEQFF
V: TRBV11-2; length: 14; J: TRBJ2-3; D: -; CDR3: CASSFELSTDTQYF
V: TRBV30; length: 15; J: TRBJ2-5; D: TRBD2; CDR3: CAWSVWRGGLETQYF
V: TRBV2; length: 16; J: TRBJ2-5; D: TRBD2; CDR3: CASSPEAAGGGETQYF
V: TRBV6-6; length: 14; J: TRBJ1-1; D: -; CDR3: CASSLLGQNTEAFF
V: TRBV25-1; length: 15; J: TRBJ2-7; D: -; CDR3: CASMGNYGRTYEQYF
V: TRBV12-3/TRBV12-4; length: 13; J: TRBJ1-1; D: -; CDR3: CASRPTGFTEAFF
V: TRBV5-8; length: 15; J: TRBJ1-5; D: TRBD1; CDR3: CASSLGGGWRQPQHF
V: TRBV7-8; length: 15; J: TRBJ2-1; D: -; CDR3: CASSLSQGPWDEQFF
V: TRBV6-5; length: 14; J: TRBJ1-2; D: TRBD1; CDR3: CASSWNRQGGGYTF
V: TRBV3-1/TRBV3-2; length: 13; J: TRBJ1-2; D: TRBD1; CDR3: CASIPGQGDGYTF
V: TRBV6-2/TRBV6-3; length: 14; J: TRBJ2-7; D: TRBD2; CDR3: CASSFVAGPYEQYF
V: TRBV3-1/TRBV3-2; length: 14; J: TRBJ1-4; D: TRBD1; CDR3: CASSRNRGLEKLFF
V: TRBV5-4; length: 15; J: TRBJ2-5; D: TRBD2; CDR3: CASSSPGTSRETQYF
V: TRBV5-1; length: 15; J: TRBJ2-5; D: TRBD1; CDR3: CASSLVGTGQETQYF
V: TRBV11-2; length: 14; J: TRBJ2-7; D: -; CDR3: CASSLRGSTHEQYF
V: TRBV10-3; length: 14; J: TRBJ1-1; D: TRBD1; CDR3: CAISEYRGNTEAFF
V: TRBV3-1/TRBV3-2; length: 15; J: TRBJ2-5; D: -; CDR3: CASSQDATGQETQYF
V: TRBV5-4; length: 16; J: TRBJ2-2; D: -; CDR3: CASSSSTGRNTGELFF
V: TRBV7-2; length: 16; J: TRBJ2-1; D: TRBD1; CDR3: CASSLLSRTGYNEQFF
V: TRBV7-2; length: 13; J: TRBJ2-7; D: -; CDR3: CASSGVATYEQYF
V: TRBV30; length: 15; J: TRBJ1-2; D: TRBD1; CDR3: CAWRRGQTPNYGYTF